This T cell receptor beta chain is drawn from a study of cytomegalovirus exposure and HLA in healthy donors. Study results and caveats: Among the CMV-associated chains, three were confirmed in vitro as specific for CMV antigens. With later analysis, a missense DCLRE1C variant became linked to TCR beta V- and J-gene trimming.

As regards this clone: As yet, its antigen is unknown.

60 Vbeta and 13 Jbeta primers were used in PCR. TCRdb keeps only in-frame clones here, not all; method: immunoSEQ multiplex PCR. The table has 150,000 to 200,000 clones, approximately 88% seen once; the top ten hold approximately 0.25%. This CDR3 region has 14 residues. V gave up 7 bases and J gave up 2 bases; unmatched junction bases: 5. Germline CDR1 reads MNHEY; CDR2 reads SVGAGI. V is TRBV6-5 and J is TRBJ1-2; 9 bases map to TRBD1. The sample taken for sequencing was PBMCs. The sequence was collected from a boy aged 5-17 years in good health and CMV-seronegative. For the CDR3, the DNA is TGTGCCAGCAAGCCGACAGGGGGGAACTATGGCTACACCTTC. Its protein is CASKPTGGNYGYTF.